Listed here is a single T cell receptor (beta chain). The antigen is undetermined. Cells defined as naive were viable CD3+CD4+ or CD3+CD8+ and CCR7+CD45RA+CD45RO-CD95-CD27+CD28+. This sample was taken from a study of T cells after posttransplantation cyclophosphamide. V was cut by 1 base and J by 6 bases, with 5 bases left in between. Germline assignment: CDR1 SGHTA and CDR2 FQGTGA. This CDR3 comprises 12 residues. Study-wide points: Recipient CMV seropositivity and CMV reactivation strongly tracked TRB clonality.

Sequencing was performed with immunoSEQ multiplex PCR; in TCRdb, only in-frame clones are kept and a portion is missing. The data hold roughly 32,000 clones, with 85% to 95% observed a single time. Sequenced: naive CD4+ T cells sorted from PBMCs. The TCR was taken from a woman aged 55-69 years in good health, CMV-negative, and a related stem cell transplant donor. This sequence joins TRBV7-3 and TRBJ2-3, with unresolved D. DNA of the CDR3: TGTGCCAGCAGCTTAAGTTCTGATACGCAGTATTTT. Translated, it gives CASSLSSDTQYF.